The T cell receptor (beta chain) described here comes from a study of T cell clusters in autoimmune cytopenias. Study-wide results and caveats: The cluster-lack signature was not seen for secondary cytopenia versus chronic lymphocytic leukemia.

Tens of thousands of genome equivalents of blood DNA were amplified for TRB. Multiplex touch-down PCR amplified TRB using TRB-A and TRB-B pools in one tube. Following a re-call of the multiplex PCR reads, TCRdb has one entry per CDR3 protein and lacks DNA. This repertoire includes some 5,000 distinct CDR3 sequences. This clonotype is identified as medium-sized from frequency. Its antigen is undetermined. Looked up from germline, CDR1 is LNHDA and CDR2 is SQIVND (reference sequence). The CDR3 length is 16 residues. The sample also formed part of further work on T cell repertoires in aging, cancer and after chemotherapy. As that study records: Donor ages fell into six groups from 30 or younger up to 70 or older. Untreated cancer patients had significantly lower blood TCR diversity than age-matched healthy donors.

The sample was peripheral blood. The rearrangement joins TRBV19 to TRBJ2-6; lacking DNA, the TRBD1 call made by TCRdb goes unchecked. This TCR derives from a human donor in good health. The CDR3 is CASSAGTGFGANVLTF.